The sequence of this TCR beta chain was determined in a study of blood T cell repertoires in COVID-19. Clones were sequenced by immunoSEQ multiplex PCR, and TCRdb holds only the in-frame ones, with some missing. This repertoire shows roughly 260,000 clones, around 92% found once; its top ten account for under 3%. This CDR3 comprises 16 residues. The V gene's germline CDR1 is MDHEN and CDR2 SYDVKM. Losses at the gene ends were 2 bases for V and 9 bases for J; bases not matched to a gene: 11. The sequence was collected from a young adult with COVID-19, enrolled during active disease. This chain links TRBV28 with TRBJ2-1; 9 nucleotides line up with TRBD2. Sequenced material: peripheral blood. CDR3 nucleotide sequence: TGTGCCAGCAGTTTACAAAGGCCTAGCGGGATGTTTGAGCAGTTCTTC. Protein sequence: CASSLQRPSGMFEQFF.